This TCR beta chain comes out of a study of blood T cell repertoires in COVID-19. Looking at the study overall: Italy, Spain and the United States were the sources of the convalescent and acute COVID-19 samples. Nucleic acid was either cDNA or gDNA, and it came from T cells, B-cell-depleted T cells, or PBMCs.

Under the authors' procedure: Reference gene primer amplification gave nucleated cell count estimates. The protocol was immunoSEQ multiplex PCR, while the TCRdb copy is restricted to in-frame clones and leaves out a portion. V and J calls and clone size are copied from that table; D and trimming were computed from the DNA. The sample has roughly 300,000 clones, less than 85% seen once; the top ten hold roughly 1.5%. This clone was recorded once. Followed over time, Seattle patients had been enrolled while infection was active. The V gene's germline CDR1 is SGHRS and CDR2 YFSETQ. V dropped 7 bases and J dropped 2; count of bases not matched to a gene: 7. CDR3 length: 15 amino acids.

This clonotype was obtained from a human donor with COVID-19, enrolled during active disease. The donor label of this sample is uncertain. The sequenced material came from peripheral blood. This chain connects TRBV5-1 to TRBJ2-3; 10 nucleotides match TRBD2. The CDR3 DNA is TGCGCCAGCCGGGCGGGACTAGCGATCACAGATACGCAGTATTTT. It encodes CASRAGLAITDTQYF.